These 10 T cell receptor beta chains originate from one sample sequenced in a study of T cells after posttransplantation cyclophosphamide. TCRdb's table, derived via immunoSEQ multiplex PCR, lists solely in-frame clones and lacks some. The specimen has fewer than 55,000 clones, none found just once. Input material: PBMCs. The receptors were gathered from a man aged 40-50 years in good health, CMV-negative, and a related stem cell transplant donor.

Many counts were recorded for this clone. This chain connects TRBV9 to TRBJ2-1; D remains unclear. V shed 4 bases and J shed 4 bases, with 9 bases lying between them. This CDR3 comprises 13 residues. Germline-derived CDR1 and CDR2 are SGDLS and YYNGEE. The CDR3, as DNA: TGTGCCAGCAGCCCCCTAGATTACAATGAGCAGTTCTTC. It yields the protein CASSPLDYNEQFF.

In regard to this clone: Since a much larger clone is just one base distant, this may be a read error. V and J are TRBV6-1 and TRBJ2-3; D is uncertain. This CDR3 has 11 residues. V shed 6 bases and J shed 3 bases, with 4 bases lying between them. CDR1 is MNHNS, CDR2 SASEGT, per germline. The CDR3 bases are TGTGCCAGCAGCCATACAGATACGCAGTATTTT. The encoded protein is CASSHTDTQYF.

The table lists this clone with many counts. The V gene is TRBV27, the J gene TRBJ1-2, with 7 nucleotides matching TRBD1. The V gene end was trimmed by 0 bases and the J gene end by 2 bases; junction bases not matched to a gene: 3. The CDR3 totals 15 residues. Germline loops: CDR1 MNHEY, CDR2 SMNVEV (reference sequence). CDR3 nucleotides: TGTGCCAGCAGTTTATCAAGGGGGCAGAACTATGGCTACACCTTC. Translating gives CASSLSRGQNYGYTF.

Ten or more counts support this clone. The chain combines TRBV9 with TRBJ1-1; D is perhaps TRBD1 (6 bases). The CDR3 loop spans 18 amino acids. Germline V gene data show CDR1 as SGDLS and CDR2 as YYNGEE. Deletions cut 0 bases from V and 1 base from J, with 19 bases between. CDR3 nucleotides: TGTGCCAGCAGCGTAGAGCTGGGGCAGGGGTGGGGGAACACTGAAGCTTTCTTT. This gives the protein CASSVELGQGWGNTEAFF.

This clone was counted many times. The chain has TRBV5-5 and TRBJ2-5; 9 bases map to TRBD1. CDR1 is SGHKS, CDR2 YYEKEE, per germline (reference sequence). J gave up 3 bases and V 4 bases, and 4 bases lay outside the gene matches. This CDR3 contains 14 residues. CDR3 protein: CASSPTGGKETQYF. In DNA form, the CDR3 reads TGTGCCAGCAGCCCGACAGGGGGGAAAGAGACCCAGTACTTC.

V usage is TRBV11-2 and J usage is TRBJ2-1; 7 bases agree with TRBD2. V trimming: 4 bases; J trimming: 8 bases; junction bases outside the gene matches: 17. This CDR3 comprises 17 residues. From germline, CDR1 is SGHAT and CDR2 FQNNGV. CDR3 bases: TGTGCCAGCAGCTCTCCCGGAAGGACTAGGTCTTATCATGAGCAGTTCTTC. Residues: CASSSPGRTRSYHEQFF. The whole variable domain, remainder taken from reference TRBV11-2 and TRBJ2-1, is EAGVAQSPRYKIIEKRQSVAFWCNPISGHATLYWYQQILGQGPKLLIQFQNNGVVDDSQLPKDRFSAERLKGVDSTLKIQPAKLEDSAVYLCASSSPGRTRSYHEQFFGPGTRLTVL.

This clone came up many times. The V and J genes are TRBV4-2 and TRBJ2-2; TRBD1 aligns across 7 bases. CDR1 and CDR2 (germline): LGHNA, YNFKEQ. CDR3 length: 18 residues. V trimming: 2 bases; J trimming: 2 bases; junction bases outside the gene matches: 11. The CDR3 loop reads CASSQNLQGLFNTGELFF. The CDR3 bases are TGTGCCAGCAGCCAAAACCTACAGGGGTTATTTAACACCGGGGAGCTGTTTTTT.

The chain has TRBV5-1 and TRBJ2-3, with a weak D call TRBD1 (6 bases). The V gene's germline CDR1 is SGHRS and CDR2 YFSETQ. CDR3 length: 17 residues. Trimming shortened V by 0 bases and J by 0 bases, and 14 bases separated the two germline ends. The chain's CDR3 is CASSLVGAGASTDTQYF. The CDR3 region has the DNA TGCGCCAGCAGCTTGGTTGGGGCAGGGGCAAGCACAGATACGCAGTATTTT. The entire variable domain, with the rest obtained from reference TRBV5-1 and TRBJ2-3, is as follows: KAGVTQTPRYLIKTRGQQVTLSCSPISGHRSVSWYQQTPGQGLQFLFEYFSETQRNKGNFPGRFSGRQFSNSRSEMNVSTLELGDSALYLCASSLVGAGASTDTQYFGPGTRLTVL.

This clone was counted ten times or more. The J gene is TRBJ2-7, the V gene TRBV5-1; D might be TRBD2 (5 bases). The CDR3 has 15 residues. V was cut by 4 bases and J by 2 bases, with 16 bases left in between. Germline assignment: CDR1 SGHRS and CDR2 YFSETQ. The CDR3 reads CASSTPGTRAYEQYF. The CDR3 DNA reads TGCGCCAGCAGCACTCCGGGAACGAGGGCCTACGAGCAGTACTTC.

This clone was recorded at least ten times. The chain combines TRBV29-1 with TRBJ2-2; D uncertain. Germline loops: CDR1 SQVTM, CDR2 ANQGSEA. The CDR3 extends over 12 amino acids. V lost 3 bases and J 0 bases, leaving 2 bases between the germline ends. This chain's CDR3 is CSVDANTGELFF. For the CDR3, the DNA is TGCAGCGTTGACGCGAACACCGGGGAGCTGTTTTTT.